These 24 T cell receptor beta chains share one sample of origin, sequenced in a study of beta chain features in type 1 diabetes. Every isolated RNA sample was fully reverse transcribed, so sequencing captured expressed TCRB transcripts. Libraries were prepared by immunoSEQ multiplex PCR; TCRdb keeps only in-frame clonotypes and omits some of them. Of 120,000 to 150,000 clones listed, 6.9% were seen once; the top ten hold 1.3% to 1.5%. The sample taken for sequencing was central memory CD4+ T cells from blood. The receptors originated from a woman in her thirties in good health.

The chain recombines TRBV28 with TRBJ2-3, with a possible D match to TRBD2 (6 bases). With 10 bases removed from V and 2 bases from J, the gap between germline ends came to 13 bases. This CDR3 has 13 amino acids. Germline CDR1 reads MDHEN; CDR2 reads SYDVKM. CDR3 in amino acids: CATQPRDTDTQYF. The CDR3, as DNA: TGTGCCACCCAGCCGCGGGACACAGATACGCAGTATTTT.

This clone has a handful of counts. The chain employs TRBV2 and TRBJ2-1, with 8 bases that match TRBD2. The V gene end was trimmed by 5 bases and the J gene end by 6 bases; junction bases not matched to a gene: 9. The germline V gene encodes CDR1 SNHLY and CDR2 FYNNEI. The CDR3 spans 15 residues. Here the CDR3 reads CASSQGGGRINEQFF. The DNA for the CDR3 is TGTGCCAGCAGTCAAGGCGGGGGGAGGATCAATGAGCAGTTCTTC.

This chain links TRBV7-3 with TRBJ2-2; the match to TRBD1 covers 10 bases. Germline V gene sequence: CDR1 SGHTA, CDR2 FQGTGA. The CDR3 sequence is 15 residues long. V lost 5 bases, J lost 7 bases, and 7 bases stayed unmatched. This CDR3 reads CASSLSGTGVGELFF. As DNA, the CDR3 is TGTGCCAGCAGCCTGTCCGGGACAGGGGTCGGGGAGCTGTTTTTT.

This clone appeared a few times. CDR3 coding DNA: TGTGCCAGCAGCCGAAGACAGGGAGGCAACGAGCAGTACTTC. Translation gives CASSRRQGGNEQYF. The J gene is TRBJ2-7, the V gene TRBV7-6, with a weak D call TRBD1 (7 bases). CDR1 is SGHVS, CDR2 FNYEAQ, per germline. The CDR3 extends over 14 amino acids. V was pared by 5 bases and J by 5 bases, with 16 bases between. The full variable domain, its missing parts supplied by reference TRBV7-6 and TRBJ2-7, is GAGVSQSPRYKVTKRGQDVALRCDPISGHVSLYWYRQALGQGPEFLTYFNYEAQQDKSGLPNDRFSAERPEGSISTLTIQRTEQRDSAMYRCASSRRQGGNEQYFGPGTRLTVT.

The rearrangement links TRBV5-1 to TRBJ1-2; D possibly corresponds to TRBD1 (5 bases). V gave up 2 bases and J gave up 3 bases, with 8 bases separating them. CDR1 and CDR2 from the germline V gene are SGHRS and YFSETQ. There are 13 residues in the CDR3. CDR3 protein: CASSFPGDYGYTF. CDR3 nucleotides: TGCGCCAGCAGCTTTCCGGGGGACTATGGCTACACCTTC.

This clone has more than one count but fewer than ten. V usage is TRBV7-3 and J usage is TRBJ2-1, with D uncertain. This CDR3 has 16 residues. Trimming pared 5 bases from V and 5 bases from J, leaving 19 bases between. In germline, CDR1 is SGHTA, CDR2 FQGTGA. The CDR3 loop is CASSGDLDPLDNEQFF. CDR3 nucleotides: TGTGCCAGCAGCGGAGATCTAGATCCGCTGGACAATGAGCAGTTCTTC.

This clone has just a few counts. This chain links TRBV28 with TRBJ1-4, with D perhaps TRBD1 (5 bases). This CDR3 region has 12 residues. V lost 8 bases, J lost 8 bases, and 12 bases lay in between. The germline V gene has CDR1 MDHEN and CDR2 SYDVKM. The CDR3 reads CASGAAGEKLFF. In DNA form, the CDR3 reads TGTGCCAGCGGGGCAGCGGGAGAAAAACTGTTTTTT.

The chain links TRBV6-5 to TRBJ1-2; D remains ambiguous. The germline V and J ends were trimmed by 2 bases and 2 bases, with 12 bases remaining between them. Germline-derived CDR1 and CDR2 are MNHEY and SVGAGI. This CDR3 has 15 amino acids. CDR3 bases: TGTGCCAGCAGTTACGGAACCGACGGGAACTATGGCTACACCTTC. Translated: CASSYGTDGNYGYTF.

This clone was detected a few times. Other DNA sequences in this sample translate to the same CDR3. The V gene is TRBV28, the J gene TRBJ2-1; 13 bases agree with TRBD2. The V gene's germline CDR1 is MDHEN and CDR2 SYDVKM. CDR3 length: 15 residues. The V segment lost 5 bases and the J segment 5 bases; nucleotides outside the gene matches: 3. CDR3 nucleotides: TGTGCCAGCAGTCCGGGACTAGCGGGAAACAATGAGCAGTTCTTC. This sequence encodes CASSPGLAGNNEQFF.

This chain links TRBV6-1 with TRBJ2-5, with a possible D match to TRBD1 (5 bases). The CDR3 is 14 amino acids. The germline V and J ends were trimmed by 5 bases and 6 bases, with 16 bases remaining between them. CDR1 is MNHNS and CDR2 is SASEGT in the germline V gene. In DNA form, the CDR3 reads TGTGCCAGCAGTCCCTGGGGCAGGGAACAGACCCAGTACTTC. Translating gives CASSPWGREQTQYF.

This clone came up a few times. In DNA, the CDR3 is TGTGCCTGGAGTTTCAGGACAGTCATAGCAGATACGCAGTATTTT. Encoded protein: CAWSFRTVIADTQYF. The chain couples TRBV30 to TRBJ2-3; possible D gene TRBD1, 6 bases. CDR1 and CDR2 from the germline V gene are GTSNPN and SVGIG (reference sequence). The V and J ends lost 2 bases and 4 bases respectively, with 16 bases between them. The CDR3 runs 15 residues.

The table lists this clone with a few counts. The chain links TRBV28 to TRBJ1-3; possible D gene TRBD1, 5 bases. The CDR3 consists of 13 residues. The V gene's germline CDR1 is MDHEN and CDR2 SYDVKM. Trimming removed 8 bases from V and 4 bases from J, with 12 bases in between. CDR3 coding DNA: TGTGCCAGCTCCGGGCAGGGAGGAAACACCATATATTTT. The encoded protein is CASSGQGGNTIYF.

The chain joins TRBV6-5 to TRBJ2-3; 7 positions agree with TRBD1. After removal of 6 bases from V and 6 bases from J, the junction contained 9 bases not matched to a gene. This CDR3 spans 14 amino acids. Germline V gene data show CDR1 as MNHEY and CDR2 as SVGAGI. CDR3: CASRLQGQVDTQYF. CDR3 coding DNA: TGTGCCAGCAGGCTACAGGGGCAGGTGGATACGCAGTATTTT.

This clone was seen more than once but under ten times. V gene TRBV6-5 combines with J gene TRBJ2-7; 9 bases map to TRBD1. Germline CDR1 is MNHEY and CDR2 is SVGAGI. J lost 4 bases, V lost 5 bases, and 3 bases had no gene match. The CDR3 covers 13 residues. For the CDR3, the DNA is TGTGCCAGCAGTGACGGACAGGGGTACGAGCAGTACTTC. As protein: CASSDGQGYEQYF.

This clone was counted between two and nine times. The chain's CDR3 is CASSSGASGTTKQYF. CDR3 in DNA: TGTGCCAGTAGTAGTGGGGCTAGCGGAACTACGAAGCAGTACTTC. The gene calls are TRBV19 and TRBJ2-7; 7 positions agree with TRBD2. This CDR3 is 15 amino acids long. Losses at the gene ends were 4 bases for V and 8 bases for J; bases not matched to a gene: 14. CDR1 and CDR2 (germline): LNHDA, SQIVND (reference sequence).

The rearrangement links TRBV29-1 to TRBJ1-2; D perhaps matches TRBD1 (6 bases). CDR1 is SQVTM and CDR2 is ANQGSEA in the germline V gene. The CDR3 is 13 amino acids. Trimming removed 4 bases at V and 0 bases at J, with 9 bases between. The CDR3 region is CSVGGQANYGYTF. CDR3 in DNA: TGCAGCGTTGGGGGACAAGCTAACTATGGCTACACCTTC.

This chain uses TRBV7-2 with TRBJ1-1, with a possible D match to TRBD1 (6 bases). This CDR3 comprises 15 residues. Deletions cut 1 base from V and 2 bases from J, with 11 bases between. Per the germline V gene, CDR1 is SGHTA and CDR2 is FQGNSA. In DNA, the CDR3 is TGTGCCAGCAGCTTAGTGGACAGCTTAAACACTGAAGCTTTCTTT. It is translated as CASSLVDSLNTEAFF.

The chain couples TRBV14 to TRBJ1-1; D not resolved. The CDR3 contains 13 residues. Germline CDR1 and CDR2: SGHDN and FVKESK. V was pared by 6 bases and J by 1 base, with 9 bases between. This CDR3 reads CASSTAENTEAFF. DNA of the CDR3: TGTGCCAGCAGTACCGCGGAGAACACTGAAGCTTTCTTT.

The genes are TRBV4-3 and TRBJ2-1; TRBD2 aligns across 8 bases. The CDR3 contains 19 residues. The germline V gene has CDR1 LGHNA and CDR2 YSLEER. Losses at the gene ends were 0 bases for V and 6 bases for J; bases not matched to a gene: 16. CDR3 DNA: TGCGCCAGCAGCCAAGAAGGGGGGGTAAGCGGGAGTATTAGCAATGAGCAGTTCTTC. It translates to CASSQEGGVSGSISNEQFF.

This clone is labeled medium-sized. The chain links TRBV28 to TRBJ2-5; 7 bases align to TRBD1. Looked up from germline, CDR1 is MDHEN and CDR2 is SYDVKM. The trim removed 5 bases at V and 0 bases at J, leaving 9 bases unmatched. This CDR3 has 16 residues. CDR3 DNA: TGTGCCAGCAGTAGTCAGGGACAGACCTACCAAGAGACCCAGTACTTC. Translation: CASSSQGQTYQETQYF.

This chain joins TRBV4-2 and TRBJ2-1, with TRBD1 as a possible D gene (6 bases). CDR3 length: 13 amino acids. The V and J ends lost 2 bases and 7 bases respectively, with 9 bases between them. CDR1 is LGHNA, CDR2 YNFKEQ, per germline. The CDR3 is CASSQPTGNEQFF. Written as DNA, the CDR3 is TGTGCCAGCAGCCAACCTACAGGGAATGAGCAGTTCTTC.

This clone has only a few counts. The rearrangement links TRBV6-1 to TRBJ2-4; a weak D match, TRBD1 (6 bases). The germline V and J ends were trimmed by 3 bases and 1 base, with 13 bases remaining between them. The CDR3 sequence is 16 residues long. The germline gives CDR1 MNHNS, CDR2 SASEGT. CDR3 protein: CASSDSGTGAKNIQYF. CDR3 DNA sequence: TGTGCCAGCAGTGATTCGGGAACAGGGGCCAAAAACATTCAGTACTTC.

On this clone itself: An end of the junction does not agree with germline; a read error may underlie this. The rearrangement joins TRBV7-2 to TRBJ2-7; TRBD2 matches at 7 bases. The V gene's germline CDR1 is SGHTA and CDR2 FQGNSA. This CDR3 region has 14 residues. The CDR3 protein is CASSFGGSSHEQYF. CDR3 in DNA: TGTGCCAGCAGCTTCGGCGGGAGCTCCCACGAGCAGTACTTC.

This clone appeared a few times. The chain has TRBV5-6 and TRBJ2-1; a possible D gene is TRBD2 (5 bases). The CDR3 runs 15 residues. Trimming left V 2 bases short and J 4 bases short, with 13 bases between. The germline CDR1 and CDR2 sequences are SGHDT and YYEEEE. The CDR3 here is CASSFDRENYNEQFF. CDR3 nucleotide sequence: TGTGCCAGCAGCTTTGACCGGGAAAATTACAATGAGCAGTTCTTC.